This T cell receptor (beta chain) was found in a study of PD-1 blockade in classical Hodgkin lymphoma. Broader study findings: While CD8+ TCR diversity did not rise significantly by C4D1, CD4+ TCR diversity did.

A note on this clone: Its antigen is as yet unknown.

Germline assignment: CDR1 LNHDA and CDR2 SQIVND (reference sequence). Trimming shortened V by 4 bases and J by 9 bases, and 13 bases separated the two germline ends. The length of the CDR3 is 14 residues. Repertoires were generated with immunoSEQ multiplex PCR, while TCRdb's copy carries only in-frame clones and drops some. The sample shows tens of thousands of clones, over 80% of them seen only once. Every single patient, without exception, relapsed after autologous stem cell transplantation, and brentuximab vedotin exposure varied. Magnetic negative selection was used to purify CD4+ T cells from thawed PBMCs.

This chain uses TRBV19 with TRBJ1-6; D may be TRBD1 (5 bases). The specimen comprised CD4+ T cells from blood, sampled at baseline. This clonotype was obtained from a human donor with classical Hodgkin lymphoma. CDR3 nucleotide sequence: TGTGCCAGTAGTAGGCCAGAGGGGTTTTCACCCCTCCACTTT. It codes for CASSRPEGFSPLHF.